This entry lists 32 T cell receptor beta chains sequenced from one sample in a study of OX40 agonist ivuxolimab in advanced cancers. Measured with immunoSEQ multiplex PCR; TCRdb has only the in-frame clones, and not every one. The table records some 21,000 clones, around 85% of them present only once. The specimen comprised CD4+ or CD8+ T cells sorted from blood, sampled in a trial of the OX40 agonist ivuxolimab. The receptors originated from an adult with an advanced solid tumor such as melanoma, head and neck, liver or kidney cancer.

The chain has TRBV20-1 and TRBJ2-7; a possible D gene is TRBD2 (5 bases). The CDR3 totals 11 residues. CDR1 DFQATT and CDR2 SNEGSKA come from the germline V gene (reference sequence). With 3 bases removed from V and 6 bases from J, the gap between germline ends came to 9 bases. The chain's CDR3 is CSASSGGEQYF. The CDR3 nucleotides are TGCAGTGCTAGTTCTGGAGGCGAGCAGTACTTC.

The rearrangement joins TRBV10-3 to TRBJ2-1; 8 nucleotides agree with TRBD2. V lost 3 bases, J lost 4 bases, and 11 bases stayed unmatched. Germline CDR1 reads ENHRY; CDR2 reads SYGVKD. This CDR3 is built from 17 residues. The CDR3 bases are TGTGCCATCAGTGATGTGACGGGAGGGTCGGTTTACAATGAGCAGTTCTTC. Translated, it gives CAISDVTGGSVYNEQFF.

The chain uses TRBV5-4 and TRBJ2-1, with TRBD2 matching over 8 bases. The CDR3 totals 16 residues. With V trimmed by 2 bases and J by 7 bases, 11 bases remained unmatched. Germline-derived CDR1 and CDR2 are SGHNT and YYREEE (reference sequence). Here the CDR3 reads CASSLYGTSRINEQFF. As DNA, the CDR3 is TGTGCCAGCAGCTTATACGGGACTAGTCGTATTAATGAGCAGTTCTTC.

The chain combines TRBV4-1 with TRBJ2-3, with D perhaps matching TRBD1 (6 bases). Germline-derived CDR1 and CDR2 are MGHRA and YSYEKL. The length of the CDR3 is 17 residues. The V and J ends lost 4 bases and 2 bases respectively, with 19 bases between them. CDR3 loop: CASSRSPARGDTDTQYF. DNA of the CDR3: TGCGCCAGCAGCCGATCCCCAGCCAGGGGAGACACAGATACGCAGTATTTT.

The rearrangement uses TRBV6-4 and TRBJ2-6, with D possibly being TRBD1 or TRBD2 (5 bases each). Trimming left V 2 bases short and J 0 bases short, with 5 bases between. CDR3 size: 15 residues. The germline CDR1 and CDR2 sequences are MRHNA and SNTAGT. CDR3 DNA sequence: TGTGCCAGCAGTGACGGGGGCTCTGGGGCCAACGTCCTGACTTTC. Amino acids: CASSDGGSGANVLTF.

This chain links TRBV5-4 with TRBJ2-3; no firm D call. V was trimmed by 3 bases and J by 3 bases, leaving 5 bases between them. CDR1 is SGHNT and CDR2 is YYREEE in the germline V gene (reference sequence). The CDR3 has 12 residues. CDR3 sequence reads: CASSSLTDTQYF. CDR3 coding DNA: TGTGCCAGCAGCTCTTTAACAGATACGCAGTATTTT.

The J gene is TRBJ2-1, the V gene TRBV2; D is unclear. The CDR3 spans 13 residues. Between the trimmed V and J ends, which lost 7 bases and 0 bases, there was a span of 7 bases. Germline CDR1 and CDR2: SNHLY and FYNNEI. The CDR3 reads CASNPSSYNEQFF. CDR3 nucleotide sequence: TGTGCCAGCAACCCGAGCTCCTACAATGAGCAGTTCTTC. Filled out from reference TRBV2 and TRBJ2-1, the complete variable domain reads EPEVTQTPSHQVTQMGQEVILRCVPISNHLYFYWYRQILGQKVEFLVSFYNNEISEKSEIFDDQFSVERPDGSNFTLKIRSTKLEDSAMYFCASNPSSYNEQFFGPGTRLTVL.

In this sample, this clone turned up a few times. The CDR3 region has the DNA TGCGCCAGCAGCCAAGATTGGCTAGCGGGGGGTTACAATGAGCAGTTCTTC. Translating it yields CASSQDWLAGGYNEQFF. The chain is built from TRBV4-1 and TRBJ2-1, with 11 nucleotides matching TRBD2. This CDR3 region has 17 residues. In germline, CDR1 is MGHRA, CDR2 YSYEKL. J gave up 4 bases and V 0 bases, and 5 bases lay outside the gene matches.

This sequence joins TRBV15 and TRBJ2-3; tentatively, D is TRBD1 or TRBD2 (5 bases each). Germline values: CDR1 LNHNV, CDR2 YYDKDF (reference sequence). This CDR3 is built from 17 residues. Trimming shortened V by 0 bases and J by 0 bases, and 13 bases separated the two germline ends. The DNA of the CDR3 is TGTGCCACCAGCAGAGAGGGGGTAACCTCTAGCACAGATACGCAGTATTTT. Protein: CATSREGVTSSTDTQYF. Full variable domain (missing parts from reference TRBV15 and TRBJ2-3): DAMVIQNPRYQVTQFGKPVTLSCSQTLNHNVMYWYQQKSSQAPKLLFHYYDKDFNNEADTPDNFQSRRPNTSFCFLDIRSPGLGDTAMYLCATSREGVTSSTDTQYFGPGTRLTVL.

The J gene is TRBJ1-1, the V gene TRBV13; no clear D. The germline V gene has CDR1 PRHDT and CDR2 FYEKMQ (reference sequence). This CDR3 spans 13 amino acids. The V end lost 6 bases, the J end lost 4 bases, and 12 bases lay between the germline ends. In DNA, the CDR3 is TGTGCCAGCAGTCTCGGGGAGATCACTGAAGCTTTCTTT. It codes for CASSLGEITEAFF.

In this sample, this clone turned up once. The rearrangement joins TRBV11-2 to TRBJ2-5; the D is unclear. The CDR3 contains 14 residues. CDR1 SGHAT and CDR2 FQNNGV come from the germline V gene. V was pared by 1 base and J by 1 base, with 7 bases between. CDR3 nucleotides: TGTGCCAGCAGCTTAGCGGCTAGCCAAGAGACCCAGTACTTC. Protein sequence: CASSLAASQETQYF.

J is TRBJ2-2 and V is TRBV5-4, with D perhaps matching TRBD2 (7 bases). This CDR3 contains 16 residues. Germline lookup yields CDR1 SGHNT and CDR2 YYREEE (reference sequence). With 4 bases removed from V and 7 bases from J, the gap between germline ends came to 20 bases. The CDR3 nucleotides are TGTGCCAGCAGCGCCGGCCGGGGGGCGGGCATCGGGGAGCTGTTTTTT. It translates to CASSAGRGAGIGELFF.

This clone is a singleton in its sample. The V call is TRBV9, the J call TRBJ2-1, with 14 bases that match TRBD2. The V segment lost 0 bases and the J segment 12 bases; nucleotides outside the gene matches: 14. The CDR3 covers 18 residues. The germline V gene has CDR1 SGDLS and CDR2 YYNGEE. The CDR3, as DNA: TGTGCCAGCAGCGTAGCCGGGACTAGCGGGAGTCGGGTGGGAAGGCAGTTCTTC. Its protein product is CASSVAGTSGSRVGRQFF.

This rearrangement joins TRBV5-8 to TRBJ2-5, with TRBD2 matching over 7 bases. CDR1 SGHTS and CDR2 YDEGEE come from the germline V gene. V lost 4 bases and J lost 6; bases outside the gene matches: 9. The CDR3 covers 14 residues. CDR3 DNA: TGTGCCAGCAGCGGCGATTTGGGAGGGCAGACCCAGTACTTC. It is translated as CASSGDLGGQTQYF. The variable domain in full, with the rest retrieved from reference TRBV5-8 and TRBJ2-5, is EAGVTQSPTHLIKTRGQQATLRCSPISGHTSVYWYQQALGLGLQFLLWYDEGEERNRGNFPPRFSGRQFPNYSSELNVNALELEDSALYLCASSGDLGGQTQYFGPGTRLLVL.

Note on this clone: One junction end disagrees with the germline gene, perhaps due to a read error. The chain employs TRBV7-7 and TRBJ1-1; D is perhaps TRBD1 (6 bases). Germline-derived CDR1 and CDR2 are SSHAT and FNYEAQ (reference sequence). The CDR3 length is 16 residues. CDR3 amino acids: CASSLVPMRGDTEAFF. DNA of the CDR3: TGTGCTAGCAGCTTAGTACCAATGAGGGGGGACACTGAAGCTTTCTTT.

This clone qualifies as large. The CDR3 spells CASSPGAGGIGYTF. CDR3 coding DNA: TGTGCCAGCAGCCCCGGGGCAGGGGGCATTGGCTACACCTTC. The chain recombines TRBV11-2 with TRBJ1-2, with 8 nucleotides matching TRBD1. V lost 5 bases, J lost 7 bases, and 9 bases stayed unmatched. This CDR3 is 14 amino acids long. The V gene's germline CDR1 is SGHAT and CDR2 FQNNGV.

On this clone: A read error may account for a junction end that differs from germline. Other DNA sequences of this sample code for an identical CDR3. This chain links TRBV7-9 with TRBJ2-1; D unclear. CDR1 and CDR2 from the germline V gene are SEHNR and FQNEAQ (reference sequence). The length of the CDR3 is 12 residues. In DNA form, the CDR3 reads TGCGCCAGCAGCCAAGTTCTCAATGAGCAGTTCTTC. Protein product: CASSQVLNEQFF.

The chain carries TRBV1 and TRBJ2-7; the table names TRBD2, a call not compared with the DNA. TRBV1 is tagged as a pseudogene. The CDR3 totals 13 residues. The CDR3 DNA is TGCGCCAGCAGCCTTCAGAACCGGGACGAGCAGTACTTC. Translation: CASSLQNRDEQYF.

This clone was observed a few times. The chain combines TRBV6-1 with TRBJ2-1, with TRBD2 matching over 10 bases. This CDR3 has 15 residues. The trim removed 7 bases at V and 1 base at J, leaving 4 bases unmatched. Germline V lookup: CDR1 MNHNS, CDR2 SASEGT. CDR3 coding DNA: TGTGCCAGCACCTGGACTAGCGGATCCTACAATGAGCAGTTCTTC. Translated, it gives CASTWTSGSYNEQFF.

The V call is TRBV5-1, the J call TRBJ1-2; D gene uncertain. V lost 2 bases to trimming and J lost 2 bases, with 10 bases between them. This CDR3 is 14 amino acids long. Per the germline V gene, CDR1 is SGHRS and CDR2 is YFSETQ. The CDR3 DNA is TGCGCCAGCAGCTTAGAGATATCAAACTATGGCTACACCTTC. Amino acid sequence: CASSLEISNYGYTF.

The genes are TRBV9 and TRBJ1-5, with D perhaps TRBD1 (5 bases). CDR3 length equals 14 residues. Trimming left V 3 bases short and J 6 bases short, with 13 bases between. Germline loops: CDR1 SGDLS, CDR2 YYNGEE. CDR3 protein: CASSDRDRGQPQHF. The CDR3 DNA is TGTGCCAGCAGCGACCGGGACCGAGGTCAGCCCCAGCATTTT.

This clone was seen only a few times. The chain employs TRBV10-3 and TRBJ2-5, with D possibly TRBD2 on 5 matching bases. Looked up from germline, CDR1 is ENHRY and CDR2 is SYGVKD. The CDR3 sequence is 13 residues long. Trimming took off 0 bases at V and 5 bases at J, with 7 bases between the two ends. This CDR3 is CAISESWRETQYF. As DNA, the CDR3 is TGTGCCATCAGTGAGTCGTGGAGGGAGACCCAGTACTTC.

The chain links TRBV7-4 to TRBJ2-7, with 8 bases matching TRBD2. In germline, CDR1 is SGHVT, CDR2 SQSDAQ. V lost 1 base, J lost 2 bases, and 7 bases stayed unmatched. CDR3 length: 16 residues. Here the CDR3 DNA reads TGTGCCAGCAGCTTAGGCGTCGGGAGGGTAACCTACGAGCAGTACTTC. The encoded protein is CASSLGVGRVTYEQYF.

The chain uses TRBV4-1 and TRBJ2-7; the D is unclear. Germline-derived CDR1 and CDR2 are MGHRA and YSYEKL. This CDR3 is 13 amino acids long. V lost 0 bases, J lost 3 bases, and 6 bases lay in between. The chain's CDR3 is CASSQEGHYEQYF. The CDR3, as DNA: TGCGCCAGCAGCCAAGAAGGTCACTACGAGCAGTACTTC.

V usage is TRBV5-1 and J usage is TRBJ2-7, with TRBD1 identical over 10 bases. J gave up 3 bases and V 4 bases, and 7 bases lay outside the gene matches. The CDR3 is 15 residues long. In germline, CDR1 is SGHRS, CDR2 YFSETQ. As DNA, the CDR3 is TGCGCCAGCAGCCCGACAGGGGGCTACTACTACGAGCAGTACTTC. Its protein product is CASSPTGGYYYEQYF. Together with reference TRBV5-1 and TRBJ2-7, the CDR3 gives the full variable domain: KAGVTQTPRYLIKTRGQQVTLSCSPISGHRSVSWYQQTPGQGLQFLFEYFSETQRNKGNFPGRFSGRQFSNSRSEMNVSTLELGDSALYLCASSPTGGYYYEQYFGPGTRLTVT.

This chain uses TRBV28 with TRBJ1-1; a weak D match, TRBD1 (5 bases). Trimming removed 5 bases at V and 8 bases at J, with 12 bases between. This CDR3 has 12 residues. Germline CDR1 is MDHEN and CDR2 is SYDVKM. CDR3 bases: TGTGCCAGCAGTGGGAGATGGGACGAAGCTTTCTTT. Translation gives CASSGRWDEAFF.

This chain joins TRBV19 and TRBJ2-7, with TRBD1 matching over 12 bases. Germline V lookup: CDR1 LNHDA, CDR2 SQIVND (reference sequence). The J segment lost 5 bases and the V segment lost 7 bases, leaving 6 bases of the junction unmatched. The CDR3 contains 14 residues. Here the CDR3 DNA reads TGTGCCAGTACTGGTGGGACAGGGGGCAACGAGCAGTACTTC. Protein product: CASTGGTGGNEQYF.

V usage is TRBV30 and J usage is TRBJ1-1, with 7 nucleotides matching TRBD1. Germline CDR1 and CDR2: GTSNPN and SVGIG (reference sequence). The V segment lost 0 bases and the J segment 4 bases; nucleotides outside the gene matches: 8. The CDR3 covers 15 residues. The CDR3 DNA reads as TGTGCCTGGAGTGTTCTAAGGGGGCTGGGCACTGAAGCTTTCTTT. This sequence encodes CAWSVLRGLGTEAFF.

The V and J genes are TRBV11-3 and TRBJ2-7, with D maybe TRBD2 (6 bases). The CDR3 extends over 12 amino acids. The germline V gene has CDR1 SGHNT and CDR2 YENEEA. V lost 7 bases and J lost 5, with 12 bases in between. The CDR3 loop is CASTGPGDEQYF. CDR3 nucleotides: TGTGCCAGCACAGGCCCGGGGGACGAGCAGTACTTC.

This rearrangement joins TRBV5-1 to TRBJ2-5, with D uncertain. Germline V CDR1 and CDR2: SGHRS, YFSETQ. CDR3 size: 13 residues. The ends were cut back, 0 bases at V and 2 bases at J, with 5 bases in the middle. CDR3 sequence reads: CASSLVWQETQYF. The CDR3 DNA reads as TGCGCCAGCAGCTTGGTGTGGCAAGAGACCCAGTACTTC. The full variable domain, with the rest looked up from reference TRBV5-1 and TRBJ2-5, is KAGVTQTPRYLIKTRGQQVTLSCSPISGHRSVSWYQQTPGQGLQFLFEYFSETQRNKGNFPGRFSGRQFSNSRSEMNVSTLELGDSALYLCASSLVWQETQYFGPGTRLLVL.

CDR3 nucleotide sequence: TGTGCCAGCAGTTTGGGGACTAGCGGGCACAATGAGCAGTTCTTC. It encodes CASSLGTSGHNEQFF. This chain uses TRBV27 with TRBJ2-1; 12 bases line up with TRBD2. Germline trimming cut 3 bases from V and 5 bases from J; bases unmatched to any gene: 2. This CDR3 region has 15 residues. Germline CDR1 is MNHEY and CDR2 is SMNVEV (reference sequence).

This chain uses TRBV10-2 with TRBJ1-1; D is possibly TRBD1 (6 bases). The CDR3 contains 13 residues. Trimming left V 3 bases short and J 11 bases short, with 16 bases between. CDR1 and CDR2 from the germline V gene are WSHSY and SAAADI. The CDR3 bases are TGCGCCAGCAGTGAAACCCAAGGGGGGAGGGCTTTCTTT. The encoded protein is CASSETQGGRAFF.